The clone carrying this T cell receptor (beta chain) appeared many times. This entry belongs to a study of T cells after yellow fever vaccination. A single record per CDR3 protein comes from TCRdb applying MiXCR to the 5' RACE reads. The profile shows about 250,000 distinct CDR3 sequences, more than 3.5% of them singletons. CDR3 size: 14 residues. V was pared by 5 bases and J by 0 bases, with 8 bases between. Germline V gene lookup returns CDR1 SEHNR and CDR2 FQNEAQ (reference sequence). The rearrangement uses TRBV7-9 and TRBJ1-3; D is possibly TRBD1 (5 bases). The clonotype comes from a man aged 18 to 29 who received the YFV17D yellow fever vaccine. Source: PBMCs, taken 15 days after the yellow fever booster vaccination. The CDR3 loop is CASSPGISGNTIYF. In DNA form, the CDR3 reads TGTGCCAGCAGCCCAGGGATCTCTGGAAACACCATATATTTT. Together with reference TRBV7-9 and TRBJ1-3, the CDR3 gives the full variable domain: DTGVSQNPRHKITKRGQNVTFRCDPISEHNRLYWYRQTLGQGPEFLTYFQNEAQLEKSRLLSDRFSAERPKGSFSTLEIQRTEQGDSAMYLCASSPGISGNTIYFGEGSWLTVV.